The 29 T cell receptor beta chains reported below all come from one sample, sequenced in a study of blood T cells in healthy people across ages. Using a J-beta primer mix together with a sample-barcoded 5' primer, a second PCR was run for roughly 6 to 12 cycles. TCRdb independently ran MiXCR on the 5' RACE reads; one entry per CDR3 protein. The repertoire holds hundreds of thousands of distinct CDR3 sequences, around half seen once, with around 40% in the top ten. Sequencing was performed on blood. Receptor source: a man older than 75 in good health.

The chain joins TRBV12-3 or TRBV12-4 to TRBJ2-2; 10 nucleotides match TRBD1. J was trimmed by 3 bases and V by 5 bases; bases with no gene match: 3. The CDR3 length is 15 residues. The DNA of the CDR3 is TGTGCCAGCAGTGGGGACAGGGGATACACCGGGGAGCTGTTTTTT. It codes for CASSGDRGYTGELFF.

This rearrangement joins TRBV11-1 to TRBJ2-4, with D perhaps matching TRBD2 (5 bases). The germline V gene encodes CDR1 SGHAT and CDR2 FQDESV (reference sequence). This CDR3 region has 21 residues. V dropped 4 bases and J dropped 0 bases, with 28 bases sitting between them. The CDR3 bases are TGTGCCAGCAGCTCAGCCCTTACCTCCGGGAAGGGCCCGCTAGCCAAAAACATTCAGTACTTC. It is translated as CASSSALTSGKGPLAKNIQYF. Looking up the rest from reference TRBV11-1 and TRBJ2-4 gives the full variable domain: EAEVAQSPRYKITEKSQAVAFWCDPISGHATLYWYRQILGQGPELLVQFQDESVVDDSQLPKDRFSAERLKGVDSTLKIQPAELGDSAMYLCASSSALTSGKGPLAKNIQYFGAGTRLSVL.

The V gene is TRBV20-1, the J gene TRBJ1-2; TRBD1 agrees at 8 bases. After removal of 0 bases from V and 4 bases from J, the junction contained 4 bases not matched to a gene. CDR1 and CDR2 from the germline V gene are DFQATT and SNEGSKA (reference sequence). This CDR3 spans 14 amino acids. CDR3 loop: CSARDLQGAYGYTF. In nucleotides, the CDR3 is TGCAGTGCTAGAGATCTCCAGGGGGCCTATGGCTACACCTTC.

The gene calls are TRBV4-1 and TRBJ2-1; D remains ambiguous. Germline V CDR1 and CDR2: MGHRA, YSYEKL. The CDR3 loop spans 14 amino acids. The V and J ends lost 1 base and 9 bases respectively, with 13 bases between them. The CDR3 region has the DNA TGCGCCAGCAGCCAAGTTATGGTCGCCCGTGAGCAGTTCTTC. Protein: CASSQVMVAREQFF.

The sample holds many counts of this clonotype. The chain combines TRBV10-2 with TRBJ2-7, with D perhaps TRBD2 (5 bases). The germline V gene has CDR1 WSHSY and CDR2 SAAADI. This CDR3 region has 15 residues. The V end lost 5 bases, the J end lost 3 bases, and 17 bases lay between the germline ends. This CDR3 reads CASSPLAAEYYEQYF. CDR3 DNA: TGCGCCAGCAGTCCCCTGGCAGCGGAATACTACGAGCAGTACTTC.

The chain uses TRBV4-1 and TRBJ2-1; 11 nucleotides line up with TRBD2. V lost 1 base and J lost 0; bases outside the gene matches: 5. The germline V gene encodes CDR1 MGHRA and CDR2 YSYEKL. This CDR3 has 18 amino acids. In DNA form, the CDR3 reads TGCGCCAGCAGCCAAGGGGGACTAGCGGAAAGCTCCTACAATGAGCAGTTCTTC. Residues: CASSQGGLAESSYNEQFF.

This chain connects TRBV4-1 to TRBJ2-5; 11 nucleotides agree with TRBD2. The CDR3 is 16 residues long. Germline V gene data show CDR1 as MGHRA and CDR2 as YSYEKL. V was pared by 5 bases and J by 0 bases, with 5 bases of the junction left unmatched. DNA for the CDR3: TGCGCCAGCAGCGCCCCGGGACTAGCGGACCAAGAGACCCAGTACTTC. Protein sequence: CASSAPGLADQETQYF.

The sample holds one count of this clonotype. The chain combines TRBV7-9 with TRBJ2-3; TRBD2 might be the D (6 bases). Trimming stripped 10 bases from V and 0 bases from J, with 17 bases between. CDR1 and CDR2 from the germline V gene are SEHNR and FQNEAQ (reference sequence). This CDR3 is 15 amino acids long. For the CDR3, the DNA is TGTGCCAACCACGAGCGGGCGGAAAGCACAGATACGCAGTATTTT. The encoded protein is CANHERAESTDTQYF.

The chain employs TRBV6-1 and TRBJ2-7; D is possibly TRBD2 (5 bases). Trimming shortened V by 0 bases and J by 2 bases, and 14 bases separated the two germline ends. The CDR3 contains 16 residues. Germline CDR1 MNHNS, CDR2 SASEGT. CDR3 nucleotide sequence: TGTGCCAGCAGTGAAGCTTCGGGGAGATCCCCCTACGAGCAGTACTTC. Amino acids: CASSEASGRSPYEQYF.

The gene calls are TRBV12-3 or TRBV12-4 and TRBJ1-5; TRBD1 agrees at 8 bases. The CDR3 runs 15 residues. Germline trimming cut 6 bases from V and 7 bases from J; bases unmatched to any gene: 11. CDR3 sequence (DNA): TGTGCCAGCAGCACGACAGGGGATGTTTGGCAGCCCCAGCATTTT. It codes for CASSTTGDVWQPQHF.

Comment on this clonotype: A read error may produce the germline difference seen at one junction end. The V gene is TRBV9, the J gene TRBJ1-6; D is perhaps TRBD1 (6 bases). The CDR3 loop spans 15 amino acids. Germline values: CDR1 SGDLS, CDR2 YYNGEE. The CDR3 loop reads CASSVVPGDNSPLHF. CDR3 DNA: TGCGCCAGCAGCGTAGTTCCAGGGGATAATTCACCCCTCCACTTT. The full variable domain, with the rest looked up from reference TRBV9 and TRBJ1-6, is DSGVTQTPKHLITATGQRVTLRCSPRSGDLSVYWYQQSLDQGLQFLIQYYNGEERAKGNILERFSAQQFPDLHSELNLSSLELGDSALYFCASSVVPGDNSPLHFGNGTRLTVT.

V is TRBV5-1 and J is TRBJ2-4; possibly TRBD2 for D (5 bases). The last part of the DNA fits TRBJ2-7 better; the J call may be wrong. The CDR3 spans 15 residues. Looked up from germline, CDR1 is SGHRS and CDR2 is YFSETQ. The CDR3 reads CASSPTGVGASEQYF. Here the CDR3 DNA reads TGCGCCAGCAGCCCTACCGGGGTGGGTGCGAGCGAGCAGTACTTC.

V is TRBV21-1 and J is TRBJ1-4. TRBV21-1 is shown as a pseudogene. This CDR3 comprises 16 residues. CDR3 in amino acids: CASSLVGSDTNEKLFF. CDR3 DNA: TGTGCCAGCAGTTTGGTGGGGTCGGACACTAATGAAAAACTGTTTTTT.

The chain uses TRBV30 and TRBJ2-7; perhaps D is TRBD1 or TRBD2 (5 bases each). V lost 3 bases and J lost 2, with 14 bases in between. The CDR3 is 14 residues long. CDR1 and CDR2 (germline): GTSNPN, SVGIG (reference sequence). CDR3 bases: TGTGCCTGGAGCGCGACGGGACGGACCTACGAGCAGTACTTC. It encodes CAWSATGRTYEQYF.

The V and J genes are TRBV28 and TRBJ2-1; the D is unclear. The V end lost 4 bases, the J end lost 2 bases, and 15 bases lay between the germline ends. Germline CDR1 and CDR2: MDHEN and SYDVKM. CDR3 length: 16 residues. The CDR3 region is CASSSPRARTYNEQFF. The CDR3 DNA is TGTGCCAGCAGTTCCCCCCGGGCGAGAACCTACAATGAGCAGTTCTTC.

In this sample, this clonotype turned up a few times. CDR3 sequence reads: CASSPRDTYSYEQYF. The DNA of the CDR3 is TGTGCCAGCTCACCACGGGACACTTACTCCTACGAGCAGTACTTC. V and J are TRBV18 and TRBJ2-7, with a tentative D call TRBD1 (6 bases). This CDR3 has 15 amino acids. Germline values: CDR1 KGHSH, CDR2 LQKENI. Trimming shortened V by 1 base and J by 0 bases, and 10 bases separated the two germline ends. Filled out from reference TRBV18 and TRBJ2-7, the complete variable domain reads NAGVMQNPRHLVRRRGQEARLRCSPMKGHSHVYWYRQLPEEGLKFMVYLQKENIIDESGMPKERFSAEFPKEGPSILRIQQVVRGDSAAYFCASSPRDTYSYEQYFGPGTRLTVT.

This clonotype came up a few times. This sequence joins TRBV9 and TRBJ2-7; D unresolved. The CDR3 length is 14 residues. Trimming left V 5 bases short and J 0 bases short, with 12 bases between. CDR1 and CDR2 from the germline V gene are SGDLS and YYNGEE. The CDR3 DNA sequence: TGTGCCAGCAGTCCTCAGCCTAGCTCCTACGAGCAGTACTTC. Its translation: CASSPQPSSYEQYF. Supplemented by reference TRBV9 and TRBJ2-7, the full variable domain reads DSGVTQTPKHLITATGQRVTLRCSPRSGDLSVYWYQQSLDQGLQFLIQYYNGEERAKGNILERFSAQQFPDLHSELNLSSLELGDSALYFCASSPQPSSYEQYFGPGTRLTVT.

The table lists this clonotype with a count of one. The gene calls are TRBV4-1 and TRBJ2-7, with TRBD2 identical over 15 bases. Germline CDR1 and CDR2: MGHRA and YSYEKL. The CDR3 covers 18 residues. V shed 1 base, J shed 4 bases, and the junction held 8 bases outside the gene matches. The CDR3 region is CASSQARTSGRARYEQYF. The CDR3 nucleotides are TGCGCCAGCAGCCAAGCCCGGACTAGCGGGAGGGCCCGGTACGAGCAGTACTTC.

This chain uses TRBV20-1 with TRBJ2-3, with D perhaps being TRBD1 or TRBD2 (5 bases each). The CDR3 extends over 16 amino acids. V dropped 6 bases and J dropped 4 bases, with 23 bases sitting between them. Germline CDR1 is DFQATT and CDR2 is SNEGSKA (reference sequence). CDR3 sequence: CSAPERGPRGADTQYF. The CDR3 DNA is TGCAGTGCCCCCGAGAGGGGCCCCCGGGGCGCAGATACGCAGTATTTT.

A few counts support this clonotype. V gene TRBV11-2 combines with J gene TRBJ2-4, with D possibly being TRBD1 (6 bases). The DNA end is a closer match to TRBJ2-7, so the J assignment may be wrong. CDR1 SGHAT and CDR2 FQNNGV come from the germline V gene. The CDR3 loop spans 16 amino acids. CDR3 bases: TGTGCCAGCAGCAATCGACAGGACTTGGGTACCTACGAGCAGTACTTC. It encodes CASSNRQDLGTYEQYF.

The V and J genes are TRBV20-1 and TRBJ1-1; 7 nucleotides line up with TRBD1. Trimming cost V 5 bases and J 5 bases; bases outside gene matches: 8. The CDR3 extends over 13 amino acids. Germline lookup yields CDR1 DFQATT and CDR2 SNEGSKA (reference sequence). The DNA of the CDR3 is TGCAGTGCTCCCGGGGGACAGCCTACTGAAGCTTTCTTT. This gives the protein CSAPGGQPTEAFF.

This clonotype was seen once. V usage is TRBV21-1 and J usage is TRBJ1-2; TRBD1 is taken as the D call from the table, unchecked against the DNA. TRBV21-1 is an annotated pseudogene. The CDR3 is made up of 13 amino acids. The CDR3 coding sequence is TGTGCCAGCAGCAGAAGGGGAAAGGATGGCTACACCTTC. As protein: CASSRRGKDGYTF.

The chain has TRBV14 and TRBJ2-1, with TRBD1 identical over 8 bases. Germline CDR1 SGHDN, CDR2 FVKESK. The CDR3 covers 16 residues. V lost 1 base, J lost 8 bases, and 10 bases stayed unmatched. The chain's CDR3 is CASSQVTGVRYDEQFF. In nucleotides, the CDR3 is TGTGCCAGCAGCCAAGTGACAGGGGTTAGATACGATGAGCAGTTCTTC.

The chain has TRBV2 and TRBJ1-1; D ambiguous. CDR1 SNHLY and CDR2 FYNNEI come from the germline V gene. The germline V and J ends were trimmed by 3 bases and 6 bases, with 11 bases remaining between them. The length of the CDR3 is 13 residues. CDR3 coding DNA: TGTGCCAGCAGTGATTGGGGTCGGGCTGAAGCTTTCTTT. Its protein product is CASSDWGRAEAFF.

The chain combines TRBV29-1 with TRBJ1-5, with D possibly TRBD1 on 5 matching bases. The CDR3 runs to 12 residues. The germline V gene has CDR1 SQVTM and CDR2 ANQGSEA. Between the trimmed V and J ends, which lost 4 bases and 6 bases, there was a span of 10 bases. In nucleotides, the CDR3 is TGCAGCGTTGGAGGGGTCGGTCAGCCCCAGCATTTT. Its protein product is CSVGGVGQPQHF.

V and J are TRBV5-1 and TRBJ2-1; 7 nucleotides line up with TRBD1. Trimming took 2 bases from V and 9 from J; bases not matched to a gene: 8. This CDR3 has 14 amino acids. Germline CDR1 SGHRS, CDR2 YFSETQ. CDR3 bases: TGCGCCAGCAGCTTTTTATTCGGGGACAGTGAGCAGTTCTTC. As protein: CASSFLFGDSEQFF.

As DNA, the CDR3 is TGCAGTGCTAGAGATGGAAGGTTGACACTCGGACGGGGGCCCCAGCATTTT. Its translation: CSARDGRLTLGRGPQHF. This chain connects TRBV20-1 to TRBJ1-5; D is undetermined. Trimming removed 0 bases from V and 9 bases from J, with 24 bases in between. Germline CDR1 DFQATT, CDR2 SNEGSKA (reference sequence). CDR3 length equals 17 residues.

The chain employs TRBV6-5 and TRBJ2-1, with 7 bases that match TRBD1. Looked up from germline, CDR1 is MNHEY and CDR2 is SVGAGI. V was pared by 8 bases and J by 4 bases, with 5 bases of the junction left unmatched. This CDR3 contains 13 residues. CDR3 amino acids: CASRQGLYNEQFF. The DNA of the CDR3 is TGTGCCAGCCGACAGGGTCTTTACAATGAGCAGTTCTTC.

The chain couples TRBV13 to TRBJ2-7; 11 nucleotides agree with TRBD2. Germline V gives CDR1 PRHDT, CDR2 FYEKMQ (reference sequence). CDR3 length equals 18 residues. J gave up 0 bases and V 0 bases, and 7 bases lay outside the gene matches. In nucleotides, the CDR3 is TGTGCCAGCAGCTTAGGGCGGTCGACTAGCGGGGCCTCCTACGAGCAGTACTTC. This gives the protein CASSLGRSTSGASYEQYF.